A single sample is the source of the 27 T cell receptor beta chains below, sequenced in a study of shared clonotypes between healthy human individuals. Using immunoSEQ multiplex PCR, the repertoire was profiled, and TCRdb retains in-frame clones only, with some absent. The sample has around 2.1 million clones; approximately 94% are singletons. Naive CD8 cells were CD45RO-negative, positively selected for CCR7, excluding terminally differentiated effector memory CD45RA+ cells. The source material was naive CD8+ T cells from PBMCs. The receptors originated from a man aged 18 to 29 in good health. Some clones in this sample may be carry-over from other donors' samples.

The V call is TRBV27, the J call TRBJ1-1; possibly TRBD1 for D (6 bases). With 6 bases removed from V and 7 bases from J, the gap between germline ends came to 30 bases. The CDR3 totals 18 residues. Germline values: CDR1 MNHEY, CDR2 SMNVEV (reference sequence). The CDR3 DNA sequence: TGTGCCAGCAGAGCAGATACTACGTTCCTCTCAGGGGACCGTGAAGCTTTCTTT. Translated, it gives CASRADTTFLSGDREAFF.

The chain joins TRBV30 to TRBJ2-5, with D possibly TRBD2 on 5 matching bases. The J call may be in error: the DNA end matches TRBJ2-7 better. Germline V gene sequence: CDR1 GTSNPN, CDR2 SVGIG (reference sequence). The CDR3 is made up of 12 amino acids. CDR3 nucleotide sequence: TGTGCCGGTCATACTGGGAGCTACGAGCAGTACTTC. Protein: CAGHTGSYEQYF.

V is TRBV6-1 and J is TRBJ1-1; D not certain. The CDR3 spans 12 residues. CDR1 and CDR2 (germline): MNHNS, SASEGT. Trimming removed 6 bases at V and 5 bases at J, with 10 bases between. The CDR3: CASSQVRTEAFF. The DNA of the CDR3 is TGTGCCAGCAGCCAGGTGCGTACTGAAGCTTTCTTT.

The rearrangement joins TRBV16 to TRBJ2-7; 8 positions match TRBD2. V lost 4 bases, J lost 3 bases, and 5 bases stayed unmatched. The germline V gene encodes CDR1 KGHSY and CDR2 FQNENV. This CDR3 spans 14 amino acids. The CDR3 bases are TGTGCCAGCAGCCTTAGCGGGGTTCTCTACGAGCAGTACTTC. Translated, it gives CASSLSGVLYEQYF.

The rearrangement links TRBV5-1 to TRBJ2-5, with 7 bases fitting TRBD1. V lost 0 bases and J lost 5; bases outside the gene matches: 7. The germline gives CDR1 SGHRS, CDR2 YFSETQ. CDR3 length: 15 residues. CDR3 bases: TGCGCCAGCAGCTTGGGGGACAGTTACGAGGAGACCCAGTACTTC. Translation: CASSLGDSYEETQYF.

The gene calls are TRBV5-8 and TRBJ1-1; perhaps TRBD1 as D (5 bases). Trimming cost V 1 base and J 6 bases, with 16 bases left between them. CDR3 size: 15 residues. Germline V CDR1 and CDR2: SGHTS, YDEGEE. The CDR3 reads CASSLRIWGSPEAFF. The CDR3 coding sequence is TGTGCCAGCAGCTTGCGGATTTGGGGGAGCCCTGAAGCTTTCTTT.

This chain joins TRBV13 and TRBJ2-7; tentatively, D is TRBD2 (6 bases). The CDR3 loop spans 14 amino acids. CDR1 and CDR2 from the germline V gene are PRHDT and FYEKMQ (reference sequence). V lost 5 bases to trimming and J lost 5 bases, with 16 bases between them. The CDR3 DNA is TGTGCCAGCAGCACCCGGGTCAGGGAGGACGAGCAGTACTTC. Protein sequence: CASSTRVREDEQYF.

This chain links TRBV6-5 with TRBJ1-3; 7 bases align to TRBD1. The CDR3 extends over 14 amino acids. Germline CDR1 and CDR2: MNHEY and SVGAGI. After removal of 5 bases from V and 4 bases from J, the junction contained 5 bases not matched to a gene. The CDR3 DNA is TGTGCCAGCAGTACCCGGACAGGAGGAAACACCATATATTTT. Translation: CASSTRTGGNTIYF.

V and J are TRBV2 and TRBJ2-3, with D maybe TRBD1 (7 bases). The ends were cut back, 3 bases at V and 0 bases at J, with 13 bases in the middle. Germline loops: CDR1 SNHLY, CDR2 FYNNEI. This CDR3 is built from 16 residues. CDR3 in amino acids: CASSELTGTSTDTQYF. In DNA, the CDR3 is TGTGCCAGCAGTGAGCTGACAGGGACTAGCACAGATACGCAGTATTTT.

V gene TRBV29-1 combines with J gene TRBJ2-3; D perhaps matches TRBD2 (6 bases). V was clipped by 1 base and J by 6 bases, with 14 bases between them. The CDR3 has 14 amino acids. Germline loops: CDR1 SQVTM, CDR2 ANQGSEA. CDR3 DNA: TGCAGCGTTGAAGGTTGGGTTGGGAGGGATACGCAGTATTTT. This gives the protein CSVEGWVGRDTQYF.

J is TRBJ2-7 and V is TRBV19, with TRBD1 matching over 9 bases. J lost 3 bases, V lost 5 bases, and 11 bases had no gene match. From germline, CDR1 is LNHDA and CDR2 SQIVND (reference sequence). This CDR3 has 16 residues. As DNA, the CDR3 is TGTGCCAGTAGTGCCCATACCGGGACAGGGATCTACGAGCAGTACTTC. This encodes CASSAHTGTGIYEQYF.

This chain uses TRBV28 with TRBJ2-1; 10 bases line up with TRBD2. The CDR3 covers 22 residues. Germline trimming cut 2 bases from V and 2 bases from J; bases unmatched to any gene: 21. Germline assignment: CDR1 MDHEN and CDR2 SYDVKM. CDR3 nucleotides: TGTGCCAGCAGTTTAACCGGGACTGAGACCGAGGTAGCGGGGGGACCCTACAATGAGCAGTTCTTC. Translating it yields CASSLTGTETEVAGGPYNEQFF.

The chain links TRBV27 to TRBJ1-2; D gene uncertain. CDR1 and CDR2 (germline): MNHEY, SMNVEV (reference sequence). V shed 2 bases and J shed 5 bases, with 9 bases lying between them. The CDR3 sequence is 13 residues long. The CDR3 sequence: CASSLDPLYGYTF. Written as DNA, the CDR3 is TGTGCCAGCAGTTTAGATCCTTTGTATGGCTACACCTTC.

The chain has TRBV9 and TRBJ1-2, with 9 bases matching TRBD1. The germline CDR1 and CDR2 sequences are SGDLS and YYNGEE. V shed 3 bases, J shed 8 bases, and the junction held 11 bases outside the gene matches. CDR3 length equals 15 residues. The CDR3 protein is CASSGSPGTGNGYTF. The CDR3 coding sequence is TGTGCCAGCAGCGGAAGCCCCGGGACAGGGAACGGCTACACCTTC.

Worth noting for this clone: Within the sample, other DNA sequences also encode this same CDR3. The chain links TRBV9 to TRBJ1-1; 7 positions agree with TRBD1. The CDR3 contains 15 residues. Trimming at V came to 2 bases and at J to 3 bases, leaving 7 bases not matched to a gene. CDR1 and CDR2 (germline): SGDLS, YYNGEE. The DNA for the CDR3 is TGTGCCAGCAGCGTTACAGGGGCGGGGGACACTGAAGCTTTCTTT. Its protein product is CASSVTGAGDTEAFF.

V is TRBV27 and J is TRBJ2-2; TRBD2 matches 9 bases. Germline values: CDR1 MNHEY, CDR2 SMNVEV (reference sequence). There are 16 residues in the CDR3. Trimming took 5 bases from V and 7 from J; bases not matched to a gene: 11. The CDR3 reads CASSPIAGVRVGELFF. In nucleotides, the CDR3 is TGTGCCAGCAGTCCTATAGCGGGAGTTAGAGTCGGGGAGCTGTTTTTT.

This clone appeared a single time. The chain employs TRBV6-1 and TRBJ1-5; TRBD1 aligns across 9 bases. V lost 11 bases and J lost 5; bases outside the gene matches: 4. CDR1 is MNHNS and CDR2 is SASEGT in the germline V gene. This CDR3 contains 12 residues. The CDR3 DNA reads TGTGCCGGAGGACAGGGGTATCAGCCCCAGCATTTT. The encoded protein is CAGGQGYQPQHF.

The chain uses TRBV19 and TRBJ1-5; D gene uncertain. The CDR3 loop spans 14 amino acids. Trimming removed 6 bases from V and 5 bases from J, with 14 bases in between. Germline-derived CDR1 and CDR2 are LNHDA and SQIVND (reference sequence). CDR3 DNA sequence: TGTGCCAGTAGCACCCTACCCCCGGATCAGCCCCAGCATTTT. It codes for CASSTLPPDQPQHF.

The gene calls are TRBV27 and TRBJ1-2, with TRBD1 identical over 8 bases. Germline assignment: CDR1 MNHEY and CDR2 SMNVEV (reference sequence). This CDR3 comprises 12 residues. V shed 6 bases and J 6 bases; nucleotides not matched to a gene: 3. CDR3: CASRLTGDGYTF. In DNA, the CDR3 is TGTGCCAGCAGGTTGACAGGGGATGGCTACACCTTC.

The rearrangement links TRBV6-6 to TRBJ2-7, with 8 bases matching TRBD1. Germline values: CDR1 MNHNY, CDR2 SVGAGI (reference sequence). The CDR3 contains 14 residues. Unmatched junction bases numbered 4, after V lost 6 bases and J lost 0 bases. The CDR3 loop is CASRTDRVSYEQYF. The DNA for the CDR3 is TGTGCCAGCAGGACGGACAGGGTCTCCTACGAGCAGTACTTC.

J is TRBJ2-4 and V is TRBV2; D assignment may be TRBD1 or TRBD2 (6 bases each). The V end was cut by 7 bases, the J end by 6 bases, with 19 bases between. CDR3 length equals 15 residues. Looked up from germline, CDR1 is SNHLY and CDR2 is FYNNEI. The CDR3 DNA follows: TGTGCCAGCATGTATAGGGGGGCGCAGGGAAACATTCAGTACTTC. This translates into CASMYRGAQGNIQYF.

This rearrangement joins TRBV4-1 to TRBJ2-1, with TRBD2 matching over 8 bases. This CDR3 has 16 residues. Germline CDR1 MGHRA, CDR2 YSYEKL. With V trimmed by 1 base and J by 4 bases, 6 bases remained unmatched. The CDR3 DNA follows: TGCGCCAGCAGCCAAGCCATAGCGGGACCGTACAATGAGCAGTTCTTC. Its protein product is CASSQAIAGPYNEQFF.

The V gene is TRBV10-2, the J gene TRBJ2-7; a possible D gene is TRBD2 (6 bases). CDR3 length equals 15 residues. The V end was cut by 4 bases, the J end by 4 bases, with 17 bases between. The V gene's germline CDR1 is WSHSY and CDR2 SAAADI. The CDR3 DNA reads TGCGCCAGCAGTGGCCCGAGGACTATGATATACGAGCAGTACTTC. It is translated as CASSGPRTMIYEQYF.

V usage is TRBV28 and J usage is TRBJ2-2; D not resolved. Trimming took off 4 bases at V and 1 base at J, with 13 bases between the two ends. CDR1 and CDR2 (germline): MDHEN, SYDVKM. The CDR3 totals 16 residues. CDR3 amino acids: CASSSPRTKNTGELFF. CDR3 nucleotides: TGTGCCAGCAGTTCTCCGAGGACCAAGAACACCGGGGAGCTGTTTTTT.

The chain is built from TRBV7-9 and TRBJ2-5; 7 nucleotides line up with TRBD1. The V and J ends lost 5 bases and 5 bases, in that order; junction bases with no gene match: 8. The CDR3 has 14 residues. Germline V lookup: CDR1 SEHNR, CDR2 FQNEAQ (reference sequence). As DNA, the CDR3 is TGTGCCAGCAGCCAAACTAGGGGGCGGGAGACCCAGTACTTC. This translates into CASSQTRGRETQYF.

This clone was detected only once. The chain uses TRBV4-1 and TRBJ1-2, with D possibly being TRBD1 (6 bases). Trimming pared 1 base from V and 8 bases from J, leaving 20 bases between. There are 16 residues in the CDR3. Germline loops: CDR1 MGHRA, CDR2 YSYEKL. The CDR3 sequence: CASSQGLNGQFKGYTF. The CDR3 coding sequence is TGCGCCAGCAGCCAAGGTTTAAACGGACAGTTTAAGGGCTACACCTTC.

This chain connects TRBV6-1 to TRBJ1-2; D is undetermined. This CDR3 is built from 12 residues. Germline V lookup: CDR1 MNHNS, CDR2 SASEGT. V lost 10 bases and J 2 bases, leaving 11 bases between the germline ends. The CDR3, as DNA: TGTGCCAATGGGGAGATCAACTATGGCTACACCTTC. Its protein product is CANGEINYGYTF.